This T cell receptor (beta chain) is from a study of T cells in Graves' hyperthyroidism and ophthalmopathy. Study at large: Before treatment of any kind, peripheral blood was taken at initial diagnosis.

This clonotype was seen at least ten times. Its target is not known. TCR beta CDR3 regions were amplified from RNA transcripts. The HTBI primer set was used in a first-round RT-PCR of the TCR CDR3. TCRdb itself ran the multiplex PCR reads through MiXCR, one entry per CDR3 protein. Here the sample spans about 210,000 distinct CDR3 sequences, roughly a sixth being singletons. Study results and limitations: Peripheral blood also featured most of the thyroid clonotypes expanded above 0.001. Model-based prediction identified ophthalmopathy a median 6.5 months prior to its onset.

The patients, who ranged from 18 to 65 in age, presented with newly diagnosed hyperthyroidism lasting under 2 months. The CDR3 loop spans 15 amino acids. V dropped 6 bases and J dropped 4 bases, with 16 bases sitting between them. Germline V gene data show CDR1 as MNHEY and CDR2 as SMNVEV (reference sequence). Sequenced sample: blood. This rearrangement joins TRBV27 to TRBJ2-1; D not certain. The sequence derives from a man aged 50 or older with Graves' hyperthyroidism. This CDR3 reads CASSYKSGVYNEQFF. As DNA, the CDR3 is TGTGCCAGCAGCTACAAGTCCGGTGTTTACAATGAGCAGTTCTTC.